What follows is one T cell receptor beta chain and its context. The ends lost 4 bases at V and 3 bases at J; junction bases unmatched: 4. Germline V gene sequence: CDR1 MGHDK, CDR2 SYGVNS. CDR3 size: 14 residues. These data come from a study of blood T cell repertoires in COVID-19. Across the study: Specimens from acute and convalescent COVID-19 originated in the United States, Italy and Spain. The cDNA or gDNA used as material had been derived from T cells, B-cell-depleted T cells, or PBMCs.

Study processing details: From reference gene primer amplification, estimates of nucleated cell counts were derived. Generated by immunoSEQ multiplex PCR, the TCRdb table keeps only in-frame clones and is missing some. V, J and clone size are taken as reported in that table, and D and trimming were inferred from the DNA itself. This sample has about 42,000 clones, with about 89% found just once. The sequenced sample consisted of peripheral blood. The clonotype originates from a human donor in a cohort sampled during active COVID-19. The chain combines TRBV25-1 with TRBJ2-7; 9 positions match TRBD1. The CDR3, as DNA: TGTGCCAGCAGTGTTGGGACAGGGAGCTACGAGCAGTACTTC. It codes for CASSVGTGSYEQYF.